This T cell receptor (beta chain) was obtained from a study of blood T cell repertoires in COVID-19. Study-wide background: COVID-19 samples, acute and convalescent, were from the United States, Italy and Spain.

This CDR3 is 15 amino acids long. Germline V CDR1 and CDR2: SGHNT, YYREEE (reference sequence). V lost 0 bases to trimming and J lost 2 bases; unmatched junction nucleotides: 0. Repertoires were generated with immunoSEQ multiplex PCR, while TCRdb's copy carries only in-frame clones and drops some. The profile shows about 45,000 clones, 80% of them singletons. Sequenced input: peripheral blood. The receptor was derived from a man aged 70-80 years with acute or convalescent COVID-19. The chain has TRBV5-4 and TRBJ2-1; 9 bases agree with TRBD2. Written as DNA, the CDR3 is TGTGCCAGCAGCTTGGGCGGGGGGGCCTACAATGAGCAGTTCTTC. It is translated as CASSLGGGAYNEQFF. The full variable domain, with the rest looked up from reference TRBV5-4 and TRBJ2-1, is ETGVTQSPTHLIKTRGQQVTLRCSSQSGHNTVSWYQQALGQGPQFIFQYYREEENGRGNFPPRFSGLQFPNYSSELNVNALELDDSALYLCASSLGGGAYNEQFFGPGTRLTVL.